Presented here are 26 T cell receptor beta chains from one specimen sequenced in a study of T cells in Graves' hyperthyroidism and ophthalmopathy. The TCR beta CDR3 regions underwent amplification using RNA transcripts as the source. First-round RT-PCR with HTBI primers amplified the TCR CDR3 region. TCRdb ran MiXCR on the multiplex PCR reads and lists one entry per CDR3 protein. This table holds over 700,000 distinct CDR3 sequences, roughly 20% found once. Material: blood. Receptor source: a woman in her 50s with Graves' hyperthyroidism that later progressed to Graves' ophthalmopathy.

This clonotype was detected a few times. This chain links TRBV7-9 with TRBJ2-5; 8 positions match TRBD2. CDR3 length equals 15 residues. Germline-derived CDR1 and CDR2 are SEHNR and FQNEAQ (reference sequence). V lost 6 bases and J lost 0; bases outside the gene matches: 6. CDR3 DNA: TGTGCCAGCAGGCAGATACTAGCGGACCAAGAGACCCAGTACTTC. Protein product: CASRQILADQETQYF.

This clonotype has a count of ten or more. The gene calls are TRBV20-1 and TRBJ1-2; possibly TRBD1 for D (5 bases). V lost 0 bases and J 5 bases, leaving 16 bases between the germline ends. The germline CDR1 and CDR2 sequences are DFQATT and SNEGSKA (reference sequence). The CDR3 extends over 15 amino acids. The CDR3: CSARDRRGRSYGYTF. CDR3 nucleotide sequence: TGCAGTGCTAGAGATAGGAGGGGTAGGAGTTATGGCTACACCTTC.

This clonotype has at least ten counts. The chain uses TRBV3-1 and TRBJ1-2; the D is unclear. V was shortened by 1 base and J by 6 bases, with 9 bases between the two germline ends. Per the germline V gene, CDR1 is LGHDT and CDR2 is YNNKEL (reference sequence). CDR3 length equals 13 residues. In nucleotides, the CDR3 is TGTGCCAGCAGCCAAGTGGTAGGGAATGGCTACACCTTC. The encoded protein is CASSQVVGNGYTF.

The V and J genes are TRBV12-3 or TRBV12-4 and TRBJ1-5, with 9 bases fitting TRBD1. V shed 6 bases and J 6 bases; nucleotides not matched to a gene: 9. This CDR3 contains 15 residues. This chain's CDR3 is CASSPSRDRAQPQHF. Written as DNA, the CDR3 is TGTGCCAGCAGCCCAAGCCGGGACAGGGCTCAGCCCCAGCATTTT.

The CDR3 region has the DNA TGTGCCAGCAGCTTAGAAGGAGGGGGCGCGGGCACAGATACGCAGTATTTT. It codes for CASSLEGGGAGTDTQYF. This chain links TRBV11-2 with TRBJ2-3, with D possibly TRBD1 on 7 matching bases. Germline lookup yields CDR1 SGHAT and CDR2 FQNNGV. Between the trimmed V and J ends, which lost 0 bases and 1 base, there was a span of 14 bases. The CDR3 runs to 17 residues.

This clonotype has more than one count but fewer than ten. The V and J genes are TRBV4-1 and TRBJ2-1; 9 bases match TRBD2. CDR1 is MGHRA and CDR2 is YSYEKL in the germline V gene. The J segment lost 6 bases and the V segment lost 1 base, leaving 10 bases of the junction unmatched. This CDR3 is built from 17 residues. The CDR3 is CASSQVGAGGPRNEQFF. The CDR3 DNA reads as TGCGCCAGCAGCCAAGTGGGCGCGGGGGGGCCTCGCAATGAGCAGTTCTTC.

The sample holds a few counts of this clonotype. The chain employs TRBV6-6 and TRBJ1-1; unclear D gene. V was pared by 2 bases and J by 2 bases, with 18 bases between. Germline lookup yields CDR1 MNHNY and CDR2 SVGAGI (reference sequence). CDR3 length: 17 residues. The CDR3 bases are TGTGCCAGCAGTTACGAAATTTACCGCTGGCCTAACACTGAAGCTTTCTTT. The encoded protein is CASSYEIYRWPNTEAFF.

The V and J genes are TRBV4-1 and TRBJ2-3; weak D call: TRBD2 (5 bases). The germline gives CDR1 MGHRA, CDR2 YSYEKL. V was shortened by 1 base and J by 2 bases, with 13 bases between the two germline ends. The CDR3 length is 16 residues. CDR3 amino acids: CASSQVQRNPTDTQYF. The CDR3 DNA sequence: TGCGCCAGCAGCCAAGTTCAGCGGAACCCCACAGATACGCAGTATTTT.

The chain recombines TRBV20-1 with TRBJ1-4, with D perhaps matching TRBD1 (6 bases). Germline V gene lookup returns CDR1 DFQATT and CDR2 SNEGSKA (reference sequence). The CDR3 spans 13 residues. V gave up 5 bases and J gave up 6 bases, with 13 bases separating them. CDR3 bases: TGCAGTGCTCCCGGGGGGCGGGATGAAAAACTGTTTTTT. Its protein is CSAPGGRDEKLFF.

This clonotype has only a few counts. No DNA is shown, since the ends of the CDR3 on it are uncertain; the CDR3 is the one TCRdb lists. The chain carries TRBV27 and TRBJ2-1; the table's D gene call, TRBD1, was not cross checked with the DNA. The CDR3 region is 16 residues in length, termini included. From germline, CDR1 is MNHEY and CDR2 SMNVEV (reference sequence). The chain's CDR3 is CASSTSTGELYNEQFF.

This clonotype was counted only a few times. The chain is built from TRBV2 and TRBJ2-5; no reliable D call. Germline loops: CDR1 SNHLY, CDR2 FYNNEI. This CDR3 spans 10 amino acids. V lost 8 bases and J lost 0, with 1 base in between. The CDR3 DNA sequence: TGTGCCAGCTACCAAGAGACCCAGTACTTC. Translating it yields CASYQETQYF.

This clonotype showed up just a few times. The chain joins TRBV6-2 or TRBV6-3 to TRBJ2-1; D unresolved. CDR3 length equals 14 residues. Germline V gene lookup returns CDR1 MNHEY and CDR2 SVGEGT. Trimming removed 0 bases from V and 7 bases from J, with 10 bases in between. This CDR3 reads CASSYSGSWNEQFF. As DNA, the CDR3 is TGTGCCAGCAGTTACTCAGGCAGTTGGAATGAGCAGTTCTTC.

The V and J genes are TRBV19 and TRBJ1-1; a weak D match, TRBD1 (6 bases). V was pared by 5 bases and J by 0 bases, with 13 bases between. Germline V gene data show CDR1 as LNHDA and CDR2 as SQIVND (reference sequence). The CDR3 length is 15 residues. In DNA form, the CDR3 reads TGTGCCAGTAGTCCCCAACGGACAGTGAACACTGAAGCTTTCTTT. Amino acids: CASSPQRTVNTEAFF.

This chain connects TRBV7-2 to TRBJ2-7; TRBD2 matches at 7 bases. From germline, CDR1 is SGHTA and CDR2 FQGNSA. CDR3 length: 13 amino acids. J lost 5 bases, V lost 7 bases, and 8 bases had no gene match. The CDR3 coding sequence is TGTGCCAGCACCCGGGGGGACCCCCACGAGCAGTACTTC. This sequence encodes CASTRGDPHEQYF.

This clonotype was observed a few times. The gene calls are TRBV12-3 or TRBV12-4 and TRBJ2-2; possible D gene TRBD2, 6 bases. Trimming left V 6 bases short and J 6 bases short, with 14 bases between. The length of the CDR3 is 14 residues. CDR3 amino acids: CASSSRLGAGELFF. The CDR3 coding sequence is TGTGCCAGCAGCTCAAGACTAGGCGCCGGGGAGCTGTTTTTT.

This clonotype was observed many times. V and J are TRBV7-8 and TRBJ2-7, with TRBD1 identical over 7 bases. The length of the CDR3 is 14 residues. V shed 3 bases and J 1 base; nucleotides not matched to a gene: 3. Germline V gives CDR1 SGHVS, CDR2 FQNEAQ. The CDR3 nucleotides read TGTGCCAGCAGCTTCTTGGACAGGTCCTACGAGCAGTACTTC. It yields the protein CASSFLDRSYEQYF.

CDR3 loop: CSGGVTSYEQYF. The CDR3 nucleotides read TGCAGCGGGGGAGTCACCTCCTACGAGCAGTACTTC. The chain couples TRBV29-1 to TRBJ2-7, with D possibly being TRBD2 (5 bases). CDR1 SQVTM and CDR2 ANQGSEA come from the germline V gene. Trimming stripped 7 bases from V and 0 bases from J, with 10 bases between. This CDR3 contains 12 residues.

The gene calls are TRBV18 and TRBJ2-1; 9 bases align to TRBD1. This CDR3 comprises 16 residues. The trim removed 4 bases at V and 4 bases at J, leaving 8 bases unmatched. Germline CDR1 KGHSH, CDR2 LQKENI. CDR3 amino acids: CASSLTGTGTYNEQFF. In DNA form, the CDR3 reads TGTGCCAGCTCACTTACCGGGACAGGGACGTACAATGAGCAGTTCTTC.

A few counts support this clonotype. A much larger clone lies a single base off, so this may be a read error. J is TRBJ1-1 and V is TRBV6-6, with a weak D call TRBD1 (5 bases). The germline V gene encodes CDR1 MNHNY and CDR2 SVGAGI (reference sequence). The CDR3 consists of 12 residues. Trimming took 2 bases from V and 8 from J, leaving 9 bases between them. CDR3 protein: CASSYGGSEAFF. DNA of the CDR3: TGTGCCAGCAGTTACGGGGGTTCCGAAGCTTTCTTT.

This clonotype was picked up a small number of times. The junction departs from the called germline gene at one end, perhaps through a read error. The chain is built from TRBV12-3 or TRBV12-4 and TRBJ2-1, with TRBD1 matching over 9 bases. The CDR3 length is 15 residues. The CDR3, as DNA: TGTGCCAGCAGCAAGGACAGGGGTTTTTACATTGAGCAGTTCTTC. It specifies CASSKDRGFYIEQFF.

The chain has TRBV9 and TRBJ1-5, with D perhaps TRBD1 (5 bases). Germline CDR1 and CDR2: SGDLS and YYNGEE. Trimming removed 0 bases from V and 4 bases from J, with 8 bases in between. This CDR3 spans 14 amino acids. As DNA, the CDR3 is TGTGCCAGCAGCGTAGTAGGGGATAATCAGCCCCAGCATTTT. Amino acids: CASSVVGDNQPQHF.

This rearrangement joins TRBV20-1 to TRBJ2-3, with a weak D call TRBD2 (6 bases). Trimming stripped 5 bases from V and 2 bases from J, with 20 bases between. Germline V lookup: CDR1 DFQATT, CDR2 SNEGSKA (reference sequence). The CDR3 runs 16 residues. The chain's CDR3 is CSAFSGGATTTDTQYF. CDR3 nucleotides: TGCAGTGCTTTTTCTGGCGGGGCGACTACCACAGATACGCAGTATTTT.

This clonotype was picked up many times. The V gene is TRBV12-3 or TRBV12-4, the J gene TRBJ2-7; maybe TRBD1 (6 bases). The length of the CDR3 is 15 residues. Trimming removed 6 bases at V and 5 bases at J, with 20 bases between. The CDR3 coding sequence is TGTGCCAGCAGGTTTGGACAGACGTACAGGGACGAGCAGTACTTC. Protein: CASRFGQTYRDEQYF.

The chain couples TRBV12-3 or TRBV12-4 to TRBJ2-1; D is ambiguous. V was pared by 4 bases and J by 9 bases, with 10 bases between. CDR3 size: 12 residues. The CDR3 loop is CASSSTSIEQFF. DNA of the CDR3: TGTGCCAGCAGTTCAACATCGATTGAGCAGTTCTTC.

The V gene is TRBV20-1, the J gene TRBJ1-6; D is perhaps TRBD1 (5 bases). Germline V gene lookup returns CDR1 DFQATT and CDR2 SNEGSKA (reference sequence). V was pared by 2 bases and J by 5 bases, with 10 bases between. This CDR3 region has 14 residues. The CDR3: CSARMGVDNSPLHF. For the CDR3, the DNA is TGCAGTGCTAGAATGGGGGTCGATAATTCACCCCTCCACTTT.

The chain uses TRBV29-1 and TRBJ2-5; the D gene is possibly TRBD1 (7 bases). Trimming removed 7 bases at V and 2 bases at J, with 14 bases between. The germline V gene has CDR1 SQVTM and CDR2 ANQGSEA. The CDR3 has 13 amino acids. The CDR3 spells CSGVRGAQETQYF. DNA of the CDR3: TGCAGCGGGGTCAGGGGGGCGCAAGAGACCCAGTACTTC.